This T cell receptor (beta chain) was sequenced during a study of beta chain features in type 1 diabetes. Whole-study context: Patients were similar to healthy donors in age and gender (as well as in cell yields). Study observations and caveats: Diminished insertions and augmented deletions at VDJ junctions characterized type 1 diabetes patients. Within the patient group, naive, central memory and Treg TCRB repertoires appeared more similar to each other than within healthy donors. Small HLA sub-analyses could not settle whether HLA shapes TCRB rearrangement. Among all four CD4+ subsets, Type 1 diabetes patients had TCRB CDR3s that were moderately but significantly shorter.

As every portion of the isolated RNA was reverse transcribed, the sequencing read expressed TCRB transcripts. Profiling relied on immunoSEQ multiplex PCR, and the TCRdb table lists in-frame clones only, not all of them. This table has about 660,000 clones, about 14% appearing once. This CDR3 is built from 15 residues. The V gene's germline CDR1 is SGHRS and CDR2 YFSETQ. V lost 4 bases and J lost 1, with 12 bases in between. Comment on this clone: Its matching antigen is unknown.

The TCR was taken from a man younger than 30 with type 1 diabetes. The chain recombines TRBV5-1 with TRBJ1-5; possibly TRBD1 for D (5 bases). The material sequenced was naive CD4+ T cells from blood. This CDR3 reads CASSERDPSNQPQHF. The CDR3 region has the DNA TGCGCCAGCAGCGAACGGGACCCCAGCAATCAGCCCCAGCATTTT.